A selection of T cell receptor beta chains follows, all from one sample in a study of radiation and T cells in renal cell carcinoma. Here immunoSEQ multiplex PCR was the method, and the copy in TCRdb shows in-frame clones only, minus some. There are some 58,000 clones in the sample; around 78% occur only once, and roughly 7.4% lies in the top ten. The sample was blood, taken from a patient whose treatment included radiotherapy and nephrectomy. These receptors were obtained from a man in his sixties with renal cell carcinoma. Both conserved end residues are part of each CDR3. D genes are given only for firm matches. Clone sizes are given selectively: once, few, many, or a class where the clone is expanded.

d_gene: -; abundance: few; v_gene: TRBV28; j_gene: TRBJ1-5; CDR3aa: CASSPPTGTRRLQPQHF; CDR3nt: TGTGCCAGCAGTCCCCCGACTGGGACAAGAAGGCTTCAGCCCCAGCATTTT
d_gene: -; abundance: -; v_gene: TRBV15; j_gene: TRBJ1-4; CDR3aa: CATGYRLQTEKLFF; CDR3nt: TGTGCCACCGGATACAGGCTACAGACCGAAAAACTGTTTTTT
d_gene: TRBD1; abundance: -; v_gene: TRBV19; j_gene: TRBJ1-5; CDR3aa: CASSIWTGDQPQHF; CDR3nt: TGTGCCAGTAGTATTTGGACAGGGGATCAGCCCCAGCATTTT
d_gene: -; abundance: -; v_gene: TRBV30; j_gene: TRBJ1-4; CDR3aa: CAWSAGTQGEKLFF; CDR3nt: TGTGCCTGGAGTGCGGGGACGCAAGGTGAAAAACTGTTTTTT
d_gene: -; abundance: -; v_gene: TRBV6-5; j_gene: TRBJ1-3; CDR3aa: CASARSSGNTIYF; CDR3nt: TGTGCCAGCGCACGCAGCTCTGGAAACACCATATATTTT
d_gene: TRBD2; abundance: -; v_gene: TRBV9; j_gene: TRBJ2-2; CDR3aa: CASSVGAGGPNTGELFF; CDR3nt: TGTGCCAGCAGCGTAGGGGCGGGGGGCCCGAACACCGGGGAGCTGTTTTTT
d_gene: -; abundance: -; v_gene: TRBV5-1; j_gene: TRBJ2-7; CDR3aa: CASSLGNQGSHEQYF; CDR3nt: TGCGCCAGCAGCTTGGGGAACCAGGGTAGCCACGAGCAGTACTTC
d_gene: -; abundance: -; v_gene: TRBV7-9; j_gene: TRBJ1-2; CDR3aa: CASSPTNRGYTF; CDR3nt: TGTGCCAGCAGCCCTACGAATCGTGGCTACACCTTC
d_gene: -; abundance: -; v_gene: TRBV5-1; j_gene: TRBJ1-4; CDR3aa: CASSLEMGGQGGKLFF; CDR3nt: TGCGCCAGCAGCTTGGAAATGGGGGGGCAAGGCGGAAAACTGTTTTTT
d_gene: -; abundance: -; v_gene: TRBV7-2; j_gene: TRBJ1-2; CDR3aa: CASSSIRVVYGYTF; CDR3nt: TGTGCCAGCAGCTCAATCAGGGTCGTGTATGGCTACACCTTC
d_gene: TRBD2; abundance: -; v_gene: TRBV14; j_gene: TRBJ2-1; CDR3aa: CASSQTSGGFNEQFF; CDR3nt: TGTGCCAGCAGCCAAACTAGCGGAGGTTTCAATGAGCAGTTCTTC
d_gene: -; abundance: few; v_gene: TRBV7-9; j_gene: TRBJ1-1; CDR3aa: CASSPDGRMNTEAFF; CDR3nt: TGTGCCAGCAGCCCAGACGGACGGATGAACACTGAAGCTTTCTTT
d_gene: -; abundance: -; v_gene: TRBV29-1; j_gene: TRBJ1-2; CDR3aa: CSVVGGDNYGYTF; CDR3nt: TGCAGCGTTGTAGGGGGAGATAATTATGGCTACACCTTC
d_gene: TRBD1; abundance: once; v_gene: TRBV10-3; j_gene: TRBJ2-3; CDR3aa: CAISSRTGGAKDTQYF; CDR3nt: TGTGCCATCAGTTCGAGGACAGGGGGCGCGAAAGATACGCAGTATTTT
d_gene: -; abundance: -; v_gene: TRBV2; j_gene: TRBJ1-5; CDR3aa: CASSDRGSINQPQHF; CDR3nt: TGTGCCAGCAGTGATCGGGGGTCCATCAATCAGCCCCAGCATTTT
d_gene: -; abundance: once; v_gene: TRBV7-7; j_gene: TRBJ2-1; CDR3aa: CASSLDRFSAEQFF; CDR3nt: TGTGCCAGCAGCTTAGATCGGTTTAGCGCTGAGCAGTTCTTC
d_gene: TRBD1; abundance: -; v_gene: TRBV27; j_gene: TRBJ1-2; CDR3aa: CASTDRQGRGYTF; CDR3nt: TGTGCCAGCACCGATAGACAGGGTCGTGGCTACACCTTC
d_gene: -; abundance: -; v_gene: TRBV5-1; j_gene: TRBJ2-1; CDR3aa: CASSFAGGEQFF; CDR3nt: TGCGCCAGCAGCTTTGCCGGAGGTGAGCAGTTCTTC
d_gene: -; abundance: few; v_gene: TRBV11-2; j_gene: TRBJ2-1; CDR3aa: CASSYSNNEQFF; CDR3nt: TGTGCCAGCAGTTACTCCAACAATGAGCAGTTCTTC
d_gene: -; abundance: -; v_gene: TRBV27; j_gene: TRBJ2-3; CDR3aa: CASRGTDTQYF; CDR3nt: TGTGCCTCGCGGGGCACAGATACGCAGTATTTT
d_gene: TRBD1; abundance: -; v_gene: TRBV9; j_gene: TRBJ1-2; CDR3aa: CASSGGISGQGYGYTF; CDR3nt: TGTGCCAGCAGCGGGGGAATATCGGGACAGGGCTATGGCTACACCTTC
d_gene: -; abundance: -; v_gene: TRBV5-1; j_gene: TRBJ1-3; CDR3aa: CASSLAPTGYSGNTIYF; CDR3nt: TGCGCCAGCAGCTTGGCCCCAACAGGATACTCTGGAAACACCATATATTTT
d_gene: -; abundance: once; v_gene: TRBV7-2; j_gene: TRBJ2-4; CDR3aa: CASSSTGVAKNIQYF; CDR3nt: TGTGCCAGCAGCTCTACCGGGGTTGCCAAAAACATTCAGTACTTC
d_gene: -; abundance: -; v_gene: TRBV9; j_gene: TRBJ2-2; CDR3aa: CASSVVYGELFF; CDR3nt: TGTGCCAGCAGCGTAGTGTACGGGGAGCTGTTTTTT
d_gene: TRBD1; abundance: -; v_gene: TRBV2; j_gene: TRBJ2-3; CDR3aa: CASSEAGTGGASGTDTQYF; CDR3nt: TGTGCCAGCAGTGAAGCCGGGACAGGGGGCGCATCGGGCACAGATACGCAGTATTTT
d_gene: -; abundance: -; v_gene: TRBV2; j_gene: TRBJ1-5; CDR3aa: CASSEFGTVGNQPQHF; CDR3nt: TGTGCCAGCAGTGAATTTGGGACGGTGGGGAATCAGCCCCAGCATTTT
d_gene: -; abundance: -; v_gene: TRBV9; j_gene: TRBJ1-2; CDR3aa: CASSPRERDGYTF; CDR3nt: TGTGCCAGCAGCCCCCGCGAGAGGGATGGCTACACCTTC
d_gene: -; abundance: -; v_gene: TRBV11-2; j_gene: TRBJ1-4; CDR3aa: CASSWDTRGEKLFF; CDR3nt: TGTGCCAGCAGCTGGGACACCAGGGGTGAAAAACTGTTTTTT
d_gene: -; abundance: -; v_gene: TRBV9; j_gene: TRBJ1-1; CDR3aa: CASSVGISMNTEAFF; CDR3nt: TGTGCCAGCAGCGTAGGTATTTCCATGAACACTGAAGCTTTCTTT
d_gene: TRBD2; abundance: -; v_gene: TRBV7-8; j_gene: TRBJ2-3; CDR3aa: CASSFRTSGVTDTQYF; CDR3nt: TGTGCCAGCAGCTTCCGGACTAGCGGGGTCACAGATACGCAGTATTTT
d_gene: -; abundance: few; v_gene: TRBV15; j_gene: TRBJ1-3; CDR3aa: CATTPDGTAGNTIYF; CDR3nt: TGTGCCACCACTCCCGACGGGACTGCTGGAAACACCATATATTTT
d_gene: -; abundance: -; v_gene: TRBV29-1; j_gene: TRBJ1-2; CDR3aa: CSVGPEGYGYTF; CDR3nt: TGCAGCGTTGGTCCGGAAGGCTATGGCTACACCTTC
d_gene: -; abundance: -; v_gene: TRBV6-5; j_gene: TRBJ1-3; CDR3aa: CASSRDNSGNTIYF; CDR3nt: TGTGCCAGCAGTCGGGACAACTCTGGAAACACCATATATTTT
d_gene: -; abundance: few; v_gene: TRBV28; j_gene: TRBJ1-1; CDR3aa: CASSLRENTEAFF; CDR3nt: TGTGCCAGCAGTTTAAGGGAGAACACTGAAGCTTTCTTT
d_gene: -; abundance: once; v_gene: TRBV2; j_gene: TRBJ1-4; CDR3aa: CASSPDRATNEKLFF; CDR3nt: TGTGCCAGCAGCCCCGACCGAGCAACTAATGAAAAACTGTTTTTT
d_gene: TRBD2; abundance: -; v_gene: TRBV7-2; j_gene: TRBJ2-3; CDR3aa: CASSLGGLAGVTDTQYF; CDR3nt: TGTGCCAGCAGCTTAGGGGGACTAGCGGGGGTCACAGATACGCAGTATTTT
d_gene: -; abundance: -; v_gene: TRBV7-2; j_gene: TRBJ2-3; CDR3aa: CASSLSRAGRDTQYF; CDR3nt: TGTGCCAGCAGCTTATCCCGAGCAGGGAGAGATACGCAGTATTTT
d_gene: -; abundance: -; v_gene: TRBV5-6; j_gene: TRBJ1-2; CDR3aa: CASSPTSNYGYTF; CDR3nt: TGTGCCAGCAGCCCGACATCGAACTATGGCTACACCTTC
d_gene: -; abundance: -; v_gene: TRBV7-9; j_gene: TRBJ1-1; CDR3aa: CASSLEGDNTEAFF; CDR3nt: TGTGCCAGCAGCTTAGAAGGGGACAACACTGAAGCTTTCTTT
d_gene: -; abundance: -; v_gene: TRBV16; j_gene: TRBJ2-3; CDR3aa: CASSQSVRQGIPTDTQYF; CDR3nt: TGTGCCAGCAGCCAATCAGTTCGGCAGGGAATCCCCACAGATACGCAGTATTTT
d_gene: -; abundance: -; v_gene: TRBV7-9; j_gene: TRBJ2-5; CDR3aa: CASTPEGWPETQYF; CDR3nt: TGTGCCAGCACCCCGGAGGGCTGGCCAGAGACCCAGTACTTC
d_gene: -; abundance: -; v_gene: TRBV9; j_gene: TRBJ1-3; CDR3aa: CASSVMGFSGNTIYF; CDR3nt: TGTGCCAGCAGCGTTATGGGGTTCTCTGGAAACACCATATATTTT
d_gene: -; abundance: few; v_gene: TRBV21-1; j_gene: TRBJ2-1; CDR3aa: CASSQTGGAYNEQFF; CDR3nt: TGTGCCAGCAGCCAGACCGGCGGGGCTTACAATGAGCAGTTCTTC
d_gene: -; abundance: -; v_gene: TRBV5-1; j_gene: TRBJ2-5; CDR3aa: CASSLSETQYF; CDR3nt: TGCGCCAGCAGTTTATCAGAGACCCAGTACTTC
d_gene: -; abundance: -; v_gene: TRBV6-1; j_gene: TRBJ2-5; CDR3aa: CASLEQVPRETQYF; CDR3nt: TGTGCCAGTCTGGAACAGGTCCCCCGAGAGACCCAGTACTTC
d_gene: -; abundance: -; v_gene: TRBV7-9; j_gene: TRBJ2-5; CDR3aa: CASSFTRGTASKETQYF; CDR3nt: TGTGCCAGCAGCTTCACTCGGGGGACAGCCAGTAAAGAGACCCAGTACTTC
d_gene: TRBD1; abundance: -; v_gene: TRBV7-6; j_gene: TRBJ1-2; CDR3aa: CASSKEQGAQDGYTF; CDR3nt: TGTGCCAGCAGCAAAGAACAGGGGGCGCAGGATGGGTACACCTTC
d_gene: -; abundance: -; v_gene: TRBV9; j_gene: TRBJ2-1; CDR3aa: CASSGGVAHNEQFF; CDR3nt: TGTGCCAGCAGCGGGGGGGTCGCCCACAATGAGCAGTTCTTC
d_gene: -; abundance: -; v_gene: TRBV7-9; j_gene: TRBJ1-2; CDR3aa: CASSFDLNYGYTF; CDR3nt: TGTGCCAGCAGCTTCGATCTTAACTATGGCTACACCTTC